The rows below give T cell receptor beta chains drawn from one sample of a study of T cell responses to AZD1222 COVID-19 vaccine. Clones were sequenced by immunoSEQ multiplex PCR, and TCRdb holds only the in-frame ones, with some missing. The sample comprises 90,000 to 120,000 clones, around 90% of which are singletons, and approximately 4.3% rests with the top ten. The specimen was peripheral blood, collected on day 0 of AZD1222 vaccination. The receptors were sampled from an adult in good health. Each CDR3 is given with its conserved first and last residue. Fields, in order: clone size, V gene, D gene, J gene, CDR3 protein, CDR3 DNA. D genes are given only for firm matches. For some rows the clone size is stated as once, few or many, or as a class when expanded; others skip it.

NA	TRBV6-2/TRBV6-3	NA	TRBJ2-7	CASSSGTEKAYEQYF	TGTGCCAGCAGTTCCGGGACGGAGAAGGCCTACGAGCAGTACTTC
NA	TRBV7-9	NA	TRBJ2-3	CASSLRVRARGDTQYF	TGTGCCAGCAGCTTAAGGGTGAGAGCGCGAGGGGATACGCAGTATTTT
once	TRBV19	NA	TRBJ1-2	CASSIGGFGLGYTF	TGTGCCAGTAGTATAGGCGGATTCGGGTTGGGCTACACCTTC
NA	TRBV10-3	NA	TRBJ2-7	CAISDDGGPYEQYF	TGTGCCATCAGTGATGACGGGGGGCCGTACGAGCAGTACTTC
NA	TRBV20-1	NA	TRBJ2-1	CSASNKINYNEQFF	TGCAGTGCTAGTAATAAAATTAACTACAATGAGCAGTTCTTC
NA	TRBV7-9	NA	TRBJ1-1	CASSQSGRREAFF	TGTGCCAGCAGCCAATCAGGTAGGAGGGAAGCTTTCTTT
NA	TRBV7-9	NA	TRBJ1-1	CASSLSGAGNPEAFF	TGTGCCAGCAGCTTATCAGGAGCAGGGAACCCTGAAGCTTTCTTT
once	TRBV7-9	TRBD1	TRBJ1-4	CASSLGQGGEKLFF	TGTGCCAGCAGCTTAGGACAGGGTGGAGAAAAACTGTTTTTT
NA	TRBV10-1	TRBD1	TRBJ1-4	CASRGSRDRGNEKLFF	TGCGCCAGCAGGGGGAGCCGAGACAGGGGTAATGAAAAACTGTTTTTT
NA	TRBV6-2/TRBV6-3	TRBD1	TRBJ2-6	CASSYDARGRPGANVLTF	TGTGCCAGCAGTTACGATGCCAGGGGGCGTCCTGGGGCCAACGTCCTGACTTTC
NA	TRBV7-3	NA	TRBJ2-5	CASSLAFGETQYF	TGTGCCAGCAGCCTCGCATTCGGAGAGACCCAGTACTTC
NA	TRBV4-1	TRBD1	TRBJ1-2	CASSQDRTGGGYTF	TGCGCCAGCAGCCAAGACCGGACAGGGGGCGGCTACACCTTC
NA	TRBV5-1	NA	TRBJ1-1	CASSSGPPGTEAFF	TGCGCCAGCAGCTCCGGACCACCGGGCACTGAAGCTTTCTTT
NA	TRBV19	NA	TRBJ1-2	CASVERGGYYGYTF	TGTGCATCTGTAGAGCGGGGGGGCTACTATGGCTACACCTTC
few	TRBV18	TRBD2	TRBJ2-2	CASSPPSASGRVTGELFF	TGTGCCAGCTCACCACCGTCGGCTAGCGGGAGGGTGACCGGGGAGCTGTTTTTT
NA	TRBV2	NA	TRBJ2-3	CASSDARPPEAQYF	TGTGCCAGCAGTGATGCTAGGCCTCCCGAGGCGCAGTATTTT
NA	TRBV5-6	NA	TRBJ1-6	CASSLGVGAYNSPLHF	TGTGCCAGCAGCTTGGGGGTAGGAGCCTATAATTCACCCCTCCACTTT